This T cell receptor (beta chain) was found in a study of T cell responses to AZD1222 COVID-19 vaccine. Sequencing was performed with immunoSEQ multiplex PCR; in TCRdb, only in-frame clones are kept and a portion is missing. The sample contains roughly 120,000 clones, just over 85% of which appear only once. The CDR3 is made up of 18 amino acids. CDR1 and CDR2 (germline): LNHDA, SQIVND (reference sequence). V lost 2 bases to trimming and J lost 5 bases; unmatched junction nucleotides: 16. J is TRBJ1-1 and V is TRBV19; 8 bases are a match to TRBD1. This clonotype originated in an adult who received the AZD1222 COVID-19 vaccine. This material consisted of peripheral blood, taken 28 days after the second AZD1222 dose. Here the CDR3 DNA reads TGTGCCAGTAGTATAAATCCTTGGACAGGGAGTCGGAGGACTGAAGCTTTCTTT. Residues: CASSINPWTGSRRTEAFF.